Each of the 24 T cell receptor beta chains below was sequenced from the same sample in a study of control samples from healthy donors and cancer patients. Assay: immunoSEQ multiplex PCR; the TCRdb copy retains only in-frame clones and omits some. The table shows roughly 180,000 clones, with roughly 93% occurring only once. The specimen sequenced was blood. The receptors originated from a woman in her sixties in good health.

The rearrangement joins TRBV6-6 to TRBJ1-2; 8 bases match TRBD1. Germline V lookup: CDR1 MNHNY, CDR2 SVGAGI (reference sequence). The ends lost 5 bases at V and 7 bases at J; junction bases unmatched: 6. The CDR3 covers 13 residues. CDR3 loop: CASSPQGAGGYTF. CDR3 bases: TGTGCCAGCAGTCCTCAGGGGGCGGGTGGCTACACCTTC.

The chain links TRBV12-5 to TRBJ1-2; maybe TRBD1 (6 bases). Per the germline V gene, CDR1 is LGHNT and CDR2 is FRNRAP. Between the trimmed V and J ends, which lost 3 bases and 4 bases, there was a span of 18 bases. This CDR3 comprises 16 residues. The CDR3 loop reads CASGFLDSGEFYGYTF. In DNA, the CDR3 is TGTGCTAGTGGTTTCTTGGATTCAGGGGAGTTCTATGGCTACACCTTC.

The chain is built from TRBV6-2 or TRBV6-3 and TRBJ1-1; D is possibly TRBD1 (5 bases). V was shortened by 2 bases and J by 1 base, with 14 bases between the two germline ends. The V gene's germline CDR1 is MNHEY and CDR2 SVGEGT. CDR3 length: 16 amino acids. The CDR3 coding sequence is TGTGCCAGCAGTTACACCCCCGGGGGAGGGAACACTGAAGCTTTCTTT. It specifies CASSYTPGGGNTEAFF.

The chain has TRBV7-6 and TRBJ2-2; the D is unclear. V dropped 2 bases and J dropped 1 base, with 2 bases sitting between them. This CDR3 region has 13 residues. The V gene's germline CDR1 is SGHVS and CDR2 FNYEAQ. The CDR3 spells CASSLLNTGELFF. The CDR3 DNA is TGTGCCAGCAGCTTACTGAACACCGGGGAGCTGTTTTTT.

CDR3 DNA: TGCAGCGTAGGGCGGTACTTGAACACTGAAGCTTTCTTT. It is translated as CSVGRYLNTEAFF. The V and J genes are TRBV29-1 and TRBJ1-1; D call uncertain. There are 13 residues in the CDR3. With 6 bases removed from V and 0 bases from J, the gap between germline ends came to 11 bases. Per the germline V gene, CDR1 is SQVTM and CDR2 is ANQGSEA.

The chain uses TRBV9 and TRBJ1-2; a weak D match, TRBD1 (5 bases). Germline V gene data show CDR1 as SGDLS and CDR2 as YYNGEE. Trimming shortened V by 0 bases and J by 4 bases, and 7 bases separated the two germline ends. The CDR3 is 13 amino acids. The CDR3 sequence is CASSVAGGYGYTF. In DNA form, the CDR3 reads TGTGCCAGCAGCGTAGCTGGGGGCTATGGCTACACCTTC.

The chain links TRBV6-6 to TRBJ2-3; D call uncertain. Trimming removed 8 bases at V and 0 bases at J, with 18 bases between. Germline values: CDR1 MNHNY, CDR2 SVGAGI (reference sequence). CDR3 length: 16 amino acids. CDR3 amino acids: CASGPLVSGSTDTQYF. The CDR3 DNA sequence: TGTGCCAGCGGCCCACTTGTGTCGGGCAGCACAGATACGCAGTATTTT.

V usage is TRBV6-9 and J usage is TRBJ1-1, with 8 nucleotides matching TRBD1. Unmatched junction bases numbered 12, after V lost 7 bases and J lost 8 bases. Germline CDR1 reads MNHGY; CDR2 reads SVAAGI. CDR3 length equals 14 residues. The CDR3 nucleotides read TGTGCCAGCACCCTCGACAGGGGACGTAAAGAAGCTTTCTTT. Translation gives CASTLDRGRKEAFF.

V and J are TRBV5-4 and TRBJ2-2; 7 bases agree with TRBD2. With V trimmed by 4 bases and J by 6 bases, 6 bases remained unmatched. Germline loops: CDR1 SGHNT, CDR2 YYREEE (reference sequence). There are 14 residues in the CDR3. The chain's CDR3 is CASSPAGLAGELFF. The CDR3 DNA sequence: TGTGCCAGCAGCCCAGCGGGGTTGGCCGGGGAGCTGTTTTTT.

The chain recombines TRBV3-1 (or the pseudogene TRBV3-2) with TRBJ2-5; TRBD1 agrees at 10 bases. Germline lookup yields CDR1 LGHDT and CDR2 YNNKEL (reference sequence). The ends lost 6 bases at V and 3 bases at J; junction bases unmatched: 1. This CDR3 region has 13 residues. The CDR3 DNA follows: TGTGCCAGCAGGACAGGGGGCAAAGAGACCCAGTACTTC. Its protein is CASRTGGKETQYF.

V gene TRBV10-3 combines with J gene TRBJ1-4; D ambiguous. The CDR3 extends over 14 amino acids. CDR1 ENHRY and CDR2 SYGVKD come from the germline V gene. V was cut by 4 bases and J by 1 base, with 7 bases left in between. The CDR3 DNA follows: TGTGCCATCAGTGGAGACGGAACTAATGAAAAACTGTTTTTT. Translation: CAISGDGTNEKLFF.

The V and J genes are TRBV6-2 or TRBV6-3 and TRBJ1-6; no reliable D call. Trimming cost V 6 bases and J 13 bases, with 16 bases left between them. The germline gives CDR1 MNHEY, CDR2 SVGEGT. This CDR3 comprises 13 residues. In DNA, the CDR3 is TGTGCCAGCAGCCGAGAGGTTTTTAGCCCCCTCCACTTT. This gives the protein CASSREVFSPLHF.

This clone was counted a few times. This sequence joins TRBV19 and TRBJ2-7, with 8 bases fitting TRBD1. The V segment lost 5 bases and the J segment 4 bases; nucleotides outside the gene matches: 10. CDR3 size: 15 residues. CDR1 and CDR2 (germline): LNHDA, SQIVND (reference sequence). CDR3 sequence: CASSSQGAQLYEQYF. The DNA for the CDR3 is TGTGCCAGTAGTTCGCAGGGGGCGCAACTGTACGAGCAGTACTTC.

CDR3 sequence: CATSDNSLNQPQHF. The CDR3, as DNA: TGTGCCACCAGTGATAACAGCTTAAATCAGCCCCAGCATTTT. This chain uses TRBV24-1 with TRBJ1-5; D gene uncertain. The V and J ends lost 3 bases and 4 bases respectively, with 9 bases between them. The CDR3 has 14 residues. Germline V gene lookup returns CDR1 KGHDR and CDR2 SFDVKD.

The chain links TRBV7-2 to TRBJ2-7, with D perhaps matching TRBD2 (5 bases). The V end lost 1 base, the J end lost 5 bases, and 12 bases lay between the germline ends. This CDR3 is 14 amino acids long. Germline lookup yields CDR1 SGHTA and CDR2 FQGNSA. Written as DNA, the CDR3 is TGTGCCAGCAGCTTAGGGAGGATTAGGAACGAGCAGTACTTC. Translated, it gives CASSLGRIRNEQYF.

V and J are TRBV30 and TRBJ1-6; D is undetermined. V shed 7 bases and J shed 0 bases, with 10 bases lying between them. Germline CDR1 is GTSNPN and CDR2 is SVGIG (reference sequence). The CDR3 covers 14 residues. The DNA of the CDR3 is TGTGCCTACCTAAGAGGCTCCTATAATTCACCCCTCCACTTT. Translating gives CAYLRGSYNSPLHF. Filled out from reference TRBV30 and TRBJ1-6, the complete variable domain reads SQTIHQWPATLVQPVGSPLSLECTVEGTSNPNLYWYRQAAGRGLQLLFYSVGIGQISSEVPQNLSASRPQDRQFILSSKKLLLSDSGFYLCAYLRGSYNSPLHFGNGTRLTVT.

The rearrangement joins TRBV4-3 to TRBJ2-5; D gene uncertain. The CDR3 is 13 residues long. V gave up 4 bases and J gave up 5 bases, with 11 bases separating them. Germline lookup yields CDR1 LGHNA and CDR2 YSLEER. The DNA of the CDR3 is TGCGCCAGCAGCCCTTTCCTCGGGGAGACCCAGTACTTC. Its protein product is CASSPFLGETQYF.

About this clone: A read error may account for a junction end that differs from germline. The CDR3 region is CAGSEPPGVGNQPQHF. The CDR3 nucleotides read TGTGCCGGCAGTGAACCCCCAGGGGTAGGCAATCAGCCCCAGCATTTT. V is TRBV6-1 and J is TRBJ1-5; TRBD1 might be the D (6 bases). The CDR3 runs 16 residues. Looked up from germline, CDR1 is MNHNS and CDR2 is SASEGT.

The genes are TRBV19 and TRBJ1-2; D gene uncertain. This CDR3 has 15 amino acids. From germline, CDR1 is LNHDA and CDR2 SQIVND (reference sequence). V lost 5 bases, J lost 2 bases, and 15 bases lay in between. The DNA for the CDR3 is TGTGCCAGTAGTCCGGAGGCTTTATCCAACTATGGCTACACCTTC. It translates to CASSPEALSNYGYTF.

This clone occurred once. This chain connects TRBV18 to TRBJ2-5; TRBD1 agrees at 7 bases. After removal of 3 bases from V and 5 bases from J, the junction contained 6 bases not matched to a gene. Germline V lookup: CDR1 KGHSH, CDR2 LQKENI. The CDR3 contains 14 residues. The CDR3 coding sequence is TGTGCCAGCTCACCCGGGAAAGGGGGCGAGACCCAGTACTTC. Encoded protein: CASSPGKGGETQYF. The variable domain in full, with the rest retrieved from reference TRBV18 and TRBJ2-5, is NAGVMQNPRHLVRRRGQEARLRCSPMKGHSHVYWYRQLPEEGLKFMVYLQKENIIDESGMPKERFSAEFPKEGPSILRIQQVVRGDSAAYFCASSPGKGGETQYFGPGTRLLVL.

This clone appeared once. The rearrangement links TRBV5-4 to TRBJ2-7; D tentatively reads TRBD1 or TRBD2 (6 bases each). Germline CDR1 is SGHNT and CDR2 is YYREEE (reference sequence). The V end lost 1 base, the J end lost 6 bases, and 14 bases lay between the germline ends. The CDR3 consists of 14 residues. CDR3 nucleotides: TGTGCCAGCAGCTTGCCAGGCACGGGGGCCGAGCAGTACTTC. It encodes CASSLPGTGAEQYF.

V and J are TRBV7-2 and TRBJ1-4; D gene uncertain. V was cut by 2 bases and J by 10 bases, with 11 bases left in between. CDR1 and CDR2 from the germline V gene are SGHTA and FQGNSA. This CDR3 spans 13 amino acids. The CDR3 protein is CASSLSPVVKLFF. The CDR3 region has the DNA TGTGCCAGCAGCTTATCCCCCGTGGTAAAACTGTTTTTT.

The chain employs TRBV11-2 and TRBJ2-7; D is unclear. V was trimmed by 4 bases and J by 3 bases, leaving 10 bases between them. Germline V lookup: CDR1 SGHAT, CDR2 FQNNGV. CDR3 size: 13 residues. CDR3 DNA: TGTGCCAGCAGCTGGGCGGAGCTCTACGAGCAGTACTTC. Translating gives CASSWAELYEQYF.

This sequence joins TRBV9 and TRBJ2-5, with 10 bases identical to TRBD2. Trimming at V came to 0 bases and at J to 5 bases, leaving 7 bases not matched to a gene. The CDR3 consists of 16 residues. The germline V gene encodes CDR1 SGDLS and CDR2 YYNGEE. CDR3 nucleotide sequence: TGTGCCAGCAGCGTAGCCAGCGGGGGGGCCCAGGAGACCCAGTACTTC. Translating it yields CASSVASGGAQETQYF.